What follows are 20 T cell receptor beta chains derived from one specimen sequenced in a study of CD8 T cells in Susac syndrome. RNA amounts of roughly 0.5 to 1 ug underwent reverse transcription with random hexamers. In TCRdb, the immunoSEQ multiplex PCR reads were re-called with MiXCR into one record per CDR3 protein. The sample gives 130,000 to 150,000 distinct CDR3 sequences, 94% of which show up once; over 0.07% is in the top ten. Sequenced sample: CD4+ T cells from PBMCs. These receptors originate from a human donor in good health.

This chain connects TRBV6-6 to TRBJ1-5, with D possibly TRBD1 on 5 matching bases. V lost 2 bases, J lost 1 base, and 12 bases lay in between. The CDR3 runs 16 residues. Germline assignment: CDR1 MNHNY and CDR2 SVGAGI (reference sequence). The CDR3 nucleotides read TGTGCCAGCAGTTACGAGCAGGGCGGGAGCAATCAGCCCCAGCATTTT. Protein sequence: CASSYEQGGSNQPQHF.

The CDR3 loop is CASRDRTFNYGYTF. CDR3 nucleotide sequence: TGTGCCAGCAGGGACAGAACCTTCAACTATGGCTACACCTTC. The V call is TRBV27, the J call TRBJ1-2, with D perhaps matching TRBD1 (6 bases). The germline gives CDR1 MNHEY, CDR2 SMNVEV (reference sequence). V lost 6 bases and J lost 2, with 13 bases in between. CDR3 length: 14 residues.

The chain combines TRBV20-1 with TRBJ2-1; a weak D match, TRBD2 (6 bases). This CDR3 has 14 amino acids. Trimming removed 7 bases at V and 0 bases at J, with 13 bases between. Germline CDR1 DFQATT, CDR2 SNEGSKA (reference sequence). The CDR3 nucleotides read TGCAGTGTAACACGGGGGAGCTCCTACAATGAGCAGTTCTTC. This translates into CSVTRGSSYNEQFF.

The CDR3 coding sequence is TGTGCCTGGAGTAGGGTAGCGGACCAAGAGACCCAGTACTTC. This encodes CAWSRVADQETQYF. The rearrangement uses TRBV30 and TRBJ2-5; perhaps TRBD2 as D (6 bases). CDR1 is GTSNPN, CDR2 SVGIG, per germline (reference sequence). With 2 bases removed from V and 0 bases from J, the gap between germline ends came to 10 bases. This CDR3 has 14 amino acids. Combining the CDR3 with reference TRBV30 and TRBJ2-5 gives the whole variable domain SQTIHQWPATLVQPVGSPLSLECTVEGTSNPNLYWYRQAAGRGLQLLFYSVGIGQISSEVPQNLSASRPQDRQFILSSKKLLLSDSGFYLCAWSRVADQETQYFGPGTRLLVL.

The rearrangement joins TRBV19 to TRBJ1-5, with TRBD1 matching over 8 bases. The CDR3 has 15 residues. With V trimmed by 5 bases and J by 5 bases, 8 bases remained unmatched. From germline, CDR1 is LNHDA and CDR2 SQIVND (reference sequence). CDR3 DNA: TGTGCCAGTAGTCCTATCGGACAGGGTTATCAGCCCCAGCATTTT. Amino acids: CASSPIGQGYQPQHF.

The V gene is TRBV20-1, the J gene TRBJ2-7; 8 bases map to TRBD2. CDR3 length equals 15 residues. V lost 1 base, J lost 0 bases, and 5 bases stayed unmatched. The germline V gene has CDR1 DFQATT and CDR2 SNEGSKA (reference sequence). The CDR3 region is CSARVVAGSSYEQYF. In nucleotides, the CDR3 is TGCAGTGCTAGAGTGGTAGCGGGGAGCTCCTACGAGCAGTACTTC.

The rearrangement joins TRBV12-3 or TRBV12-4 to TRBJ1-2; no clear D gene. V was cut by 3 bases and J by 4 bases, with 6 bases left in between. The CDR3 has 12 amino acids. The CDR3 reads CASSFSAYGYTF. CDR3 in DNA: TGTGCCAGCAGTTTTTCGGCCTATGGCTACACCTTC.

This sequence joins TRBV11-2 and TRBJ2-2; TRBD2 matches at 16 bases. In germline, CDR1 is SGHAT, CDR2 FQNNGV. The CDR3 has 18 amino acids. V lost 5 bases, J lost 7 bases, and 10 bases stayed unmatched. CDR3 DNA sequence: TGTGCCAGCAGCCCCCGACCGGGACTAGCGGGGGGGGGCGGGGAGCTGTTTTTT. Its protein is CASSPRPGLAGGGGELFF.

The chain uses TRBV5-1 and TRBJ2-7; 9 nucleotides match TRBD2. V was pared by 4 bases and J by 4 bases, with 6 bases of the junction left unmatched. The germline V gene has CDR1 SGHRS and CDR2 YFSETQ. The CDR3 covers 14 residues. The CDR3 nucleotides are TGCGCCAGCAGCGTTAGCGGGAGAATGTACGAGCAGTACTTC. It yields the protein CASSVSGRMYEQYF. The full variable domain, rest sourced from reference TRBV5-1 and TRBJ2-7, is KAGVTQTPRYLIKTRGQQVTLSCSPISGHRSVSWYQQTPGQGLQFLFEYFSETQRNKGNFPGRFSGRQFSNSRSEMNVSTLELGDSALYLCASSVSGRMYEQYFGPGTRLTVT.

The rearrangement links TRBV3-1 to TRBJ1-1; unclear D gene. Trimming removed 0 bases from V and 3 bases from J, with 14 bases in between. The CDR3 has 16 amino acids. Looked up from germline, CDR1 is LGHDT and CDR2 is YNNKEL (reference sequence). The CDR3 is CASSQEPGLGYTEAFF. DNA for the CDR3: TGTGCCAGCAGCCAAGAACCGGGGTTAGGGTACACTGAAGCTTTCTTT. The full variable domain, completed using reference TRBV3-1 and TRBJ1-1, is DTAVSQTPKYLVTQMGNDKSIKCEQNLGHDTMYWYKQDSKKFLKIMFSYNNKELIINETVPNRFSPKSPDKAHLNLHINSLELGDSAVYFCASSQEPGLGYTEAFFGQGTRLTVV.

V and J are TRBV5-4 and TRBJ2-7, with TRBD2 matching 9 bases. The CDR3 covers 15 residues. Germline V gene data show CDR1 as SGHNT and CDR2 as YYREEE (reference sequence). The V segment lost 2 bases and the J segment 6 bases; nucleotides outside the gene matches: 9. The CDR3 protein is CASSFPAGGLGEQYF. The CDR3 DNA is TGTGCCAGCAGCTTCCCAGCGGGAGGTTTGGGCGAGCAGTACTTC.

This chain joins TRBV20-1 and TRBJ2-6; D is uncertain. The germline CDR1 and CDR2 sequences are DFQATT and SNEGSKA (reference sequence). CDR3 size: 13 residues. CDR3 region: CSAGDPGANVLTF. In DNA form, the CDR3 reads TGCAGCGCTGGCGATCCTGGGGCCAACGTCCTGACTTTC.

This chain joins TRBV28 and TRBJ2-5; D is perhaps TRBD1 or TRBD2 (6 bases each). The CDR3 is 16 residues long. The V end lost 1 base, the J end lost 3 bases, and 15 bases lay between the germline ends. Germline V gene sequence: CDR1 MDHEN, CDR2 SYDVKM. For the CDR3, the DNA is TGTGCCAGCAGTTTATCAAACGGGGGCAGAAAAGAGACCCAGTACTTC. Translated: CASSLSNGGRKETQYF.

The chain couples TRBV3-1 to TRBJ2-1, with D possibly being TRBD2 (6 bases). Germline lookup yields CDR1 LGHDT and CDR2 YNNKEL (reference sequence). The CDR3 sequence is 13 residues long. Trimming removed 1 base from V and 10 bases from J, with 11 bases in between. CDR3 protein: CASSQGLAGEQFF. The DNA of the CDR3 is TGTGCCAGCAGCCAAGGACTTGCGGGAGAGCAGTTCTTC.

V usage is TRBV9 and J usage is TRBJ2-4, with D possibly matching TRBD2 (6 bases). The V end was cut by 0 bases, the J end by 1 base, with 20 bases between. The CDR3 sequence is 19 residues long. CDR1 and CDR2 from the germline V gene are SGDLS and YYNGEE. CDR3 region: CASSVGLALSGGAKNIQYF. As DNA, the CDR3 is TGTGCCAGCAGCGTAGGGCTAGCCTTGTCAGGAGGGGCCAAAAACATTCAGTACTTC.

The gene calls are TRBV29-1 and TRBJ2-7; D is uncertain. CDR1 is SQVTM, CDR2 ANQGSEA, per germline. The CDR3 loop spans 11 amino acids. The germline V and J ends were trimmed by 5 bases and 0 bases, with 5 bases remaining between them. In DNA form, the CDR3 reads TGCAGCGTTCTGTACTCCTACGAGCAGTACTTC. Amino acid sequence: CSVLYSYEQYF.

The J gene is TRBJ2-1, the V gene TRBV24-1; 7 positions match TRBD2. The CDR3 totals 14 residues. Trimming cost V 3 bases and J 10 bases; bases outside gene matches: 8. The germline V gene has CDR1 KGHDR and CDR2 SFDVKD. The CDR3 coding sequence is TGTGCCACCAGTGATCCGACCGGGACTACCGAGCAGTTCTTC. The encoded protein is CATSDPTGTTEQFF.

The chain uses TRBV20-1 and TRBJ2-1; D remains ambiguous. Germline values: CDR1 DFQATT, CDR2 SNEGSKA (reference sequence). This CDR3 is 10 amino acids long. Trimming cost V 4 bases and J 8 bases, with 6 bases left between them. The CDR3 region is CSATQDEQFF. The CDR3 bases are TGCAGTGCTACCCAGGATGAGCAGTTCTTC.

This sequence joins TRBV15 and TRBJ1-5; D perhaps matches TRBD1 (5 bases). V was clipped by 7 bases and J by 5 bases, with 18 bases between them. CDR1 and CDR2 (germline): LNHNV, YYDKDF (reference sequence). This CDR3 comprises 15 residues. The CDR3 DNA is TGTGCCACCACCCTAAGAGGGGAGACTTATCAGCCCCAGCATTTT. Amino acid sequence: CATTLRGETYQPQHF.

This chain connects TRBV3-1 to TRBJ1-1; 9 nucleotides agree with TRBD1. Trimming cost V 2 bases and J 10 bases; bases outside gene matches: 2. Germline values: CDR1 LGHDT, CDR2 YNNKEL (reference sequence). The CDR3 covers 12 residues. The CDR3 DNA follows: TGTGCCAGCAGCCAACCGACAGGGGGAGCTTTCTTT. Translation: CASSQPTGGAFF.